This TCR beta chain was recovered during a study of blood T cell repertoires in COVID-19. Turning to the study itself: Some COVID-19 samples were acute and others convalescent; all came from the United States, Italy and Spain. The analysed material was cDNA or gDNA that came from T cells, B-cell-depleted T cells, or PBMCs.

V lost 5 bases, J lost 2 bases, and 18 bases lay in between. Germline loops: CDR1 LNHDA, CDR2 SQIVND (reference sequence). The CDR3 runs 16 residues. As originally analysed: The assay estimated nucleated cells by amplifying reference gene primers. Profiled with immunoSEQ multiplex PCR; TCRdb holds only in-frame clones, not every one. From that table come the V and J calls and clone size; the DNA was used to work out D and trimming. The sample gives under 500,000 clones, around nine tenths of which show up once; about 4.5% is in the top ten. Sequencing was carried out using peripheral blood. J is TRBJ2-5 and V is TRBV19; a possible D gene is TRBD2 (6 bases). This TCR derives from a woman aged 25 to 39 with acute or convalescent COVID-19. The CDR3 coding sequence is TGTGCCAGTAGTCCCCGGCCGGGGCGGGAACAAGAGACCCAGTACTTC. Encoded protein: CASSPRPGREQETQYF.